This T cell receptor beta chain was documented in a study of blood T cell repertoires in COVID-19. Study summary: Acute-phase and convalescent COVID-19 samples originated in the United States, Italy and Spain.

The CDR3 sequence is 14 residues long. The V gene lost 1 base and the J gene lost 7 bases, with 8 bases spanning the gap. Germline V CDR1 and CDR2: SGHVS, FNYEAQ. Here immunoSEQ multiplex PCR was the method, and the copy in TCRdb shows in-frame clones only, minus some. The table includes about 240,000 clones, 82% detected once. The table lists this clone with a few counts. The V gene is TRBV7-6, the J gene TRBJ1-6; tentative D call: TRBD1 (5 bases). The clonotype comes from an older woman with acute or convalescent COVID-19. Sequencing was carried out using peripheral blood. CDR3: CASSLEQANSPLHF. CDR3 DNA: TGTGCCAGCAGCTTAGAACAGGCCAATTCACCCCTCCACTTT. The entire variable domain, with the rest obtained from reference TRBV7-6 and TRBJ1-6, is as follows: GAGVSQSPRYKVTKRGQDVALRCDPISGHVSLYWYRQALGQGPEFLTYFNYEAQQDKSGLPNDRFSAERPEGSISTLTIQRTEQRDSAMYRCASSLEQANSPLHFGNGTRLTVT.